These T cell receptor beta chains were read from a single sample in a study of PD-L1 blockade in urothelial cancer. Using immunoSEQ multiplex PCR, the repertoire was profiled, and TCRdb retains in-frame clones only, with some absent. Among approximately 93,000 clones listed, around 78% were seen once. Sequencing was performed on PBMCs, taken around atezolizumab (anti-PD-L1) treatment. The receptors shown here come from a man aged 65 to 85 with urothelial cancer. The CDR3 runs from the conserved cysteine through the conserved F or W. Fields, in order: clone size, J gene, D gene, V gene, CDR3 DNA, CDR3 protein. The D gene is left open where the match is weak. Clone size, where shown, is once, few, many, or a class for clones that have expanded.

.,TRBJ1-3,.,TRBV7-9,TGTGCCAGCAGCTCCCCCGGTGGAAACACCATATATTTT,CASSSPGGNTIYF
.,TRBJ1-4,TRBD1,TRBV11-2,TGTGCCAGCAGCTTCGGACGGGACAGGGGTGAAAAACTGTTTTTT,CASSFGRDRGEKLFF
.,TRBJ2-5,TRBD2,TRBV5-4,TGTGCCAGCAGCAACGGGGGACTAGCAGAAGAGACCCAGTACTTC,CASSNGGLAEETQYF
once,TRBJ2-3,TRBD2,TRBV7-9,TGTGCCAGCAGCTTAGTCGGGCGGGAGTCGGGAGATACGCAGTATTTT,CASSLVGRESGDTQYF
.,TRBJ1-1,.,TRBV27,TGTGCCAGCAGTTCCCTTCCGCCAGGGGTAGGTGACACTGAAGCTTTCTTT,CASSSLPPGVGDTEAFF
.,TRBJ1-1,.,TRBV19,TGTGCCAGTAGTAGAACAGGCAACACTGAAGCTTTCTTT,CASSRTGNTEAFF
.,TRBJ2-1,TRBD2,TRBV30,TGTGCCTGGAGGGCTCGGGGGGAGCTCTCCTACAATGAGCAGTTCTTC,CAWRARGELSYNEQFF
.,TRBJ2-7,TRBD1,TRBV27,TGTGCCAGCAGTTTTTCCGCCGGGACAGCCAACTACGAGCAGTACTTC,CASSFSAGTANYEQYF
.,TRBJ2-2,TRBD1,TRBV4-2,TGTGCCAGCAGCCAAGCCGGGACAGGGAGGACCGGGGAGCTGTTTTTT,CASSQAGTGRTGELFF
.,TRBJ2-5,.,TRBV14,TGTGCCAGCAGCCCCGACCGGGGGACCCAGTACTTC,CASSPDRGTQYF
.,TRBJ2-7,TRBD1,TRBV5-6,TGTGCCAGCAGTTATCACACCGGGACAGCCAACCCCTACGAGCAGTACTTC,CASSYHTGTANPYEQYF
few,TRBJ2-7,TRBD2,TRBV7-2,TGTGCCAGCAGCCCCACCAGGACTAGCCCAGGCGAGCAGTACTTC,CASSPTRTSPGEQYF
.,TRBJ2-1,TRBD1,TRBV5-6,TGTGCCAGCAGCCTGGACAGGGGGGGGCAGTACACGGAGCAGTTCTTC,CASSLDRGGQYTEQFF
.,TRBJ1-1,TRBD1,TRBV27,TGTGCCAGCAGTATCACAGGGGGCGCAAACACTGAAGCTTTCTTT,CASSITGGANTEAFF
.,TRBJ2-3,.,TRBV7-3,TGTGCCAGCAGCTCCCGGGACTCCCTTTCAGATACGCAGTATTTT,CASSSRDSLSDTQYF
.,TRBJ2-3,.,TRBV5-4,TGTGCCAGCAGCTTTGTACAGGGCTCAGATACGCAGTATTTT,CASSFVQGSDTQYF
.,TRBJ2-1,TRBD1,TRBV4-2,TGTGCCAGCAGCCTGGGACAGGGGCCATCCGGCAATGAGCAGTTCTTC,CASSLGQGPSGNEQFF
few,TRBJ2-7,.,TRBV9,TGTGCCAGCAGCAGTAGCGGTAGCTCCTACGAGCAGTACTTC,CASSSSGSSYEQYF
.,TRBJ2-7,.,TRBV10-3,TGTGCCATCAGTGAGTCAGGGGGCGAGCAGTACTTC,CAISESGGEQYF
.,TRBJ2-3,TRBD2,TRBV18,TGTGCCAGCTCACCGGGACTAGCGGGGGCGGCGCCAGATACGCAGTATTTT,CASSPGLAGAAPDTQYF
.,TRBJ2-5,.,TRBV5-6,TGTGCCAGCAGCTTGGGGGCCTGGGAGACCCAGTACTTC,CASSLGAWETQYF
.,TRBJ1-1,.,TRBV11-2,TGTGCCAGCAGCCCAACGGGTTTTGTCGGAACTGAAGCTTTCTTT,CASSPTGFVGTEAFF
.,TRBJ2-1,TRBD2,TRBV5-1,TGCGCCAGCACTACCGGACTAGCGGGGGGGAAGAGCTCCTACAATGAGCAGTTCTTC,CASTTGLAGGKSSYNEQFF
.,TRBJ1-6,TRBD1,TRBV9,TGTGCCAGCAGCGTAGGAGCGGCAGGGGGCCTTTCACCCCTCCACTTT,CASSVGAAGGLSPLHF
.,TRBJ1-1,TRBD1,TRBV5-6,TGTGCCAGCAGCGCGGACAGGGGAGGGTACACTGAAGCTTTCTTT,CASSADRGGYTEAFF